The 10 T cell receptor beta chains below were found in one sample sequenced in a study of CD8+ T cells in alopecia areata. Extracted RNA was reverse transcribed, and the resulting cDNA served as sequencing template. Sequenced by immunoSEQ multiplex PCR; TCRdb stores in-frame clones only, minus some. The sample shows approximately 150,000 clones, 86% of them seen only once. The sample's treatment: oral pan-JAK inhibitor, 5-10 mg twice daily. This specimen consisted of CD8+ T cells sorted from blood, obtained at week 4, from a patient treated with tofacitinib. The receptor set was obtained from a human donor with alopecia areata.

Comment on this clone: This same CDR3 is encoded by further DNA sequences in the sample. The genes are TRBV6-5 and TRBJ2-7, with TRBD1 matching 9 bases. CDR1 MNHEY and CDR2 SVGAGI come from the germline V gene. V dropped 3 bases and J dropped 2; count of bases not matched to a gene: 5. The length of the CDR3 is 15 residues. CDR3 sequence: CASSYPGQGTYEQYF. The CDR3 nucleotides are TGTGCCAGCAGTTATCCGGGACAGGGTACCTACGAGCAGTACTTC.

This chain links TRBV6-5 with TRBJ1-1; unclear D gene. The CDR3 consists of 13 residues. Trimming removed 2 bases at V and 5 bases at J, with 9 bases between. Per the germline V gene, CDR1 is MNHEY and CDR2 is SVGAGI. The CDR3 coding sequence is TGTGCCAGCAGTTACAGTAGGGTGACTGAAGCTTTCTTT. Residues: CASSYSRVTEAFF.

This sequence joins TRBV6-5 and TRBJ2-7; no definite D call. Trimming stripped 4 bases from V and 0 bases from J, with 4 bases between. Germline V CDR1 and CDR2: MNHEY, SVGAGI. This CDR3 comprises 12 residues. CDR3 in amino acids: CASSSNSYEQYF. The CDR3 DNA follows: TGTGCCAGCAGTTCTAACTCCTACGAGCAGTACTTC.

The J gene is TRBJ2-5, the V gene TRBV29-1, with 7 bases matching TRBD2. J gave up 0 bases and V 3 bases, and 4 bases lay outside the gene matches. The CDR3 extends over 14 amino acids. The germline CDR1 and CDR2 sequences are SQVTM and ANQGSEA. For the CDR3, the DNA is TGCAGCGTTGAGGCGGGAGCCAACCAAGAGACCCAGTACTTC. It translates to CSVEAGANQETQYF.

The chain combines TRBV29-1 with TRBJ2-6; possible D gene TRBD2, 5 bases. Germline values: CDR1 SQVTM, CDR2 ANQGSEA. The ends were cut back, 3 bases at V and 9 bases at J, with 9 bases in the middle. CDR3 length: 12 amino acids. The CDR3 loop is CSVEREYNVLTF. CDR3 bases: TGCAGCGTTGAGAGGGAATACAACGTCCTGACTTTC.

This chain joins TRBV13 and TRBJ2-5; weak D call: TRBD1 (6 bases). This CDR3 comprises 14 residues. From germline, CDR1 is PRHDT and CDR2 FYEKMQ (reference sequence). Between the trimmed V and J ends, which lost 7 bases and 3 bases, there was a span of 15 bases. The CDR3 spells CASTKGDAKETQYF. In nucleotides, the CDR3 is TGTGCCAGCACCAAGGGGGACGCGAAAGAGACCCAGTACTTC.

The rearrangement joins TRBV29-1 to TRBJ2-5, with D perhaps given as TRBD1 or TRBD2 (6 bases each). Trimming stripped 0 bases from V and 5 bases from J, with 16 bases between. From germline, CDR1 is SQVTM and CDR2 ANQGSEA. The CDR3 loop spans 15 amino acids. The CDR3: CSVEDMGGLVETQYF. CDR3 coding DNA: TGCAGCGTTGAAGATATGGGGGGCCTAGTGGAGACCCAGTACTTC.

A word on this clone: Other DNA sequences in this specimen translate into the identical CDR3. The chain uses TRBV4-1 and TRBJ2-1, with D unresolved. This CDR3 contains 11 residues. Germline V gene data show CDR1 as MGHRA and CDR2 as YSYEKL. V was cut by 1 base and J by 7 bases, with 2 bases left in between. CDR3 protein: CASSQGNEQFF. The CDR3 region has the DNA TGCGCCAGCAGCCAAGGAAATGAGCAGTTCTTC.

This chain's CDR3 is CASSDGIQETQYF. The CDR3 coding sequence is TGTGCCAGCAGTGACGGGATCCAAGAGACCCAGTACTTC. The chain has TRBV6-6 and TRBJ2-5, with D possibly being TRBD2 (5 bases). Germline CDR1 reads MNHNY; CDR2 reads SVGAGI (reference sequence). Trimming took 5 bases from V and 1 from J, leaving 8 bases between them. This CDR3 spans 13 amino acids.

The rearrangement uses TRBV29-1 and TRBJ2-1, with D perhaps matching TRBD2 (5 bases). This CDR3 has 13 amino acids. V shed 6 bases and J shed 3 bases, with 12 bases lying between them. Germline V lookup: CDR1 SQVTM, CDR2 ANQGSEA. The CDR3 region is CSVTSTDYNEQFF. The CDR3, as DNA: TGCAGCGTCACTAGTACCGACTACAATGAGCAGTTCTTC.